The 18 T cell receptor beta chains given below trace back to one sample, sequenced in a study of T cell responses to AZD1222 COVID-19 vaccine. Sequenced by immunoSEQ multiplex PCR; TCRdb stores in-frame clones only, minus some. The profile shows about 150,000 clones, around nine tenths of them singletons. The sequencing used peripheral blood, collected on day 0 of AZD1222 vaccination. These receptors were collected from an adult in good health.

CDR3 in amino acids: CASSQGASSYNSPLHF. The CDR3 region has the DNA TGCGCCAGCAGCCAGGGGGCGAGCTCCTATAATTCACCCCTCCACTTT. The chain uses TRBV4-3 and TRBJ1-6, with a tentative D call TRBD1 (6 bases). V was trimmed by 3 bases and J by 0 bases, leaving 9 bases between them. The CDR3 length is 16 residues. In germline, CDR1 is LGHNA, CDR2 YSLEER.

The CDR3 region is CASSHSTGGVWYGYTF. The CDR3 coding sequence is TGTGCCAGCAGCCACTCTACAGGGGGCGTTTGGTATGGCTACACCTTC. This chain uses TRBV13 with TRBJ1-2; 9 positions match TRBD1. The CDR3 length is 16 residues. V was pared by 5 bases and J by 5 bases, with 12 bases of the junction left unmatched. Germline V lookup: CDR1 PRHDT, CDR2 FYEKMQ (reference sequence).

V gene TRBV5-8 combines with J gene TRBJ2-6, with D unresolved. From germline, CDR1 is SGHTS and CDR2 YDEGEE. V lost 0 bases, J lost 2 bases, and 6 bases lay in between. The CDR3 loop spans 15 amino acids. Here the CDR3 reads CASSLGVAGANVLTF. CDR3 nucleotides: TGTGCCAGCAGCTTGGGAGTTGCTGGGGCCAACGTCCTGACTTTC.

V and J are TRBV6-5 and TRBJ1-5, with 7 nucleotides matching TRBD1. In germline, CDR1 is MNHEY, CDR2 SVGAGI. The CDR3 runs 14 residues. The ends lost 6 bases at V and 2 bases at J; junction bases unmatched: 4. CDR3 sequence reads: CASSSGGGNQPQHF. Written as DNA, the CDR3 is TGTGCCAGCAGCTCAGGGGGTGGCAATCAGCCCCAGCATTTT.

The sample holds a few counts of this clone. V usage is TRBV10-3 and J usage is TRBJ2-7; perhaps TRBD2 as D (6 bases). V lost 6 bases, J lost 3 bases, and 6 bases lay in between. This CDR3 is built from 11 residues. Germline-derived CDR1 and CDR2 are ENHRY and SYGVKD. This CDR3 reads CAIRTSYEQYF. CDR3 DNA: TGTGCCATCAGGACTAGCTACGAGCAGTACTTC.

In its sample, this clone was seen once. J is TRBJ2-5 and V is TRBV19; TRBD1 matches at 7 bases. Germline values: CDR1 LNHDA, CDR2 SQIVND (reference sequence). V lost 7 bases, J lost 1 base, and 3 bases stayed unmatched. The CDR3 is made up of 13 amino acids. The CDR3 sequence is CASNNRGQETQYF. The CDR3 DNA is TGTGCCAGTAATAACAGGGGCCAAGAGACCCAGTACTTC.

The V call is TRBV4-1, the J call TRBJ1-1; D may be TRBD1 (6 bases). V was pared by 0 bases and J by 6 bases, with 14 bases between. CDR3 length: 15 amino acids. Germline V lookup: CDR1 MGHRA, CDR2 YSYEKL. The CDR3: CASSQDRGARPEAFF. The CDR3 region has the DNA TGCGCCAGCAGCCAAGATCGGGGGGCGCGCCCTGAAGCTTTCTTT.

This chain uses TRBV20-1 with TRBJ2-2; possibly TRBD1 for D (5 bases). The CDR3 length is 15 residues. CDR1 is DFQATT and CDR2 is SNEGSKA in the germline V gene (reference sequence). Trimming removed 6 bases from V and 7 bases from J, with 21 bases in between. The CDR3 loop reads CSASSIITRDGELFF. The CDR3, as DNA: TGCAGTGCGAGTTCGATAATAACCAGGGACGGGGAGCTGTTTTTT.

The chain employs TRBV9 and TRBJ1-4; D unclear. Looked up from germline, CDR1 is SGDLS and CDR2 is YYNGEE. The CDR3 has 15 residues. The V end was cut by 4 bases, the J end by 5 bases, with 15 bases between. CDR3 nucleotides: TGTGCCAGCAGCACCTCCCTCCAACCAAATGAAAAACTGTTTTTT. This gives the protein CASSTSLQPNEKLFF.

This CDR3 reads CASAVGGRQAFF. DNA of the CDR3: TGTGCCAGCGCGGTAGGGGGTAGGCAAGCTTTCTTT. This chain links TRBV21-1 with TRBJ1-1; the table's D gene call, TRBD1, was not cross checked with the DNA. TRBV21-1 is a recognized pseudogene. CDR3 length: 12 amino acids.

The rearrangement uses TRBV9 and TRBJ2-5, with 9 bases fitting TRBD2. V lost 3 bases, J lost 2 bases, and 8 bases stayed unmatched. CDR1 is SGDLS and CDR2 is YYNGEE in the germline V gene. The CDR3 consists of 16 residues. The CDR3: CASSALSGGPQETQYF. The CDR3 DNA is TGTGCCAGCAGCGCCCTTAGCGGGGGACCACAAGAGACCCAGTACTTC.

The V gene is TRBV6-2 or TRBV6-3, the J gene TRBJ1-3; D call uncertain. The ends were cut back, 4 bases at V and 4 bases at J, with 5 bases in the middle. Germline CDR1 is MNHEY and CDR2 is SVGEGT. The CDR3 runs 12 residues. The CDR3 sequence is CASSSLGNTIYF. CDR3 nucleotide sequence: TGTGCCAGCAGTTCCCTCGGAAACACCATATATTTT.

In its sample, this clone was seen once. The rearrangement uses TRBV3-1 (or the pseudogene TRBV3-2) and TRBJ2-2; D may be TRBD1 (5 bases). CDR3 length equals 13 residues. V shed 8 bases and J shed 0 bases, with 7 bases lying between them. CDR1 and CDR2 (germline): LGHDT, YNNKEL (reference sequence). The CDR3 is CASQGANTGELFF. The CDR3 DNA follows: TGTGCCAGCCAGGGCGCGAACACCGGGGAGCTGTTTTTT.

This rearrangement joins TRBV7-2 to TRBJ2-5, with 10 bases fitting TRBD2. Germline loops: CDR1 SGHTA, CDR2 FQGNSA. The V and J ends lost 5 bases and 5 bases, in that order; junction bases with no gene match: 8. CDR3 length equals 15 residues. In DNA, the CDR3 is TGTGCCAGCAGCGTAGTTAGCGGGGGGTCCGAGACCCAGTACTTC. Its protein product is CASSVVSGGSETQYF.

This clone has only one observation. The CDR3 DNA is TGTGCCAGCAGCCAACTAGCGGGGGGACGCTCCTACAATGAGCAGTTCTTC. Encoded protein: CASSQLAGGRSYNEQFF. The chain carries TRBV3-1 (or the pseudogene TRBV3-2) and TRBJ2-1; 11 bases are a match to TRBD2. This CDR3 has 17 amino acids. Germline values: CDR1 LGHDT, CDR2 YNNKEL (reference sequence). The junction had 3 bases not matched to a gene; V was cut back by 2 bases and J by 0 bases.

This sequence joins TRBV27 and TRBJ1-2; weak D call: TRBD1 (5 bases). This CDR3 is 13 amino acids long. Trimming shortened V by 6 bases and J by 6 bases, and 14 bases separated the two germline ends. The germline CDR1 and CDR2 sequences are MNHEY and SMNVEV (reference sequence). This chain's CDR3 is CASRSGWGDGYTF. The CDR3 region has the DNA TGTGCCAGCAGGTCAGGGTGGGGCGATGGCTACACCTTC.

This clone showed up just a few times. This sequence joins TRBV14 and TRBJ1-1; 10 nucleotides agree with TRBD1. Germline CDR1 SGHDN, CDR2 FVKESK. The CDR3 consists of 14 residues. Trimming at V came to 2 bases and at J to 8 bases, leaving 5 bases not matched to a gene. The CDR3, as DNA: TGTGCCAGCAGCCAACTCGGGACAGGGGAAGAAGCTTTCTTT. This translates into CASSQLGTGEEAFF.

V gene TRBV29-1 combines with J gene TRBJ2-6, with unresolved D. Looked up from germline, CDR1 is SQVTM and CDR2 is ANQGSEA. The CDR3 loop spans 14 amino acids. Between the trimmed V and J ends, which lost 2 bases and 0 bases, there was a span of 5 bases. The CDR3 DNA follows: TGCAGCGTTGAAATACTCTCTGGGGCCAACGTCCTGACTTTC. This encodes CSVEILSGANVLTF.